These 14 T cell receptor beta chains share one sample of origin, sequenced in a study of T cells in Graves' hyperthyroidism and ophthalmopathy. Regions amplified from RNA transcripts were the TCR beta CDR3 regions. RT-PCR in the first round (using the HTBI primer set) targeted the TCR CDR3. TCRdb itself ran the multiplex PCR reads through MiXCR, one entry per CDR3 protein. The table has approximately 380,000 distinct CDR3 sequences, 15% to 20% seen once; the top ten hold about 3.5%. The sample taken for sequencing was blood. Source of these receptors: a woman aged 18-29 years with Graves' hyperthyroidism.

In this sample, this clonotype turned up many times. The chain couples TRBV28 to TRBJ1-2, with 7 bases fitting TRBD1. The CDR3 consists of 13 residues. V gave up 6 bases and J gave up 4 bases; unmatched junction bases: 5. The germline CDR1 and CDR2 sequences are MDHEN and SYDVKM. The DNA of the CDR3 is TGTGCCAGCAGCCGGGGACAGACCTATGGCTACACCTTC. This codes for CASSRGQTYGYTF.

This clonotype showed up many times. This chain links TRBV12-3 or TRBV12-4 with TRBJ1-2; D might be TRBD1 (6 bases). The CDR3 sequence is 13 residues long. V dropped 5 bases and J dropped 5 bases, with 12 bases sitting between them. CDR3 bases: TGTGCCAGCAGTCCTGGGACACCGTATGGCTACACCTTC. It translates to CASSPGTPYGYTF.

This clonotype was counted a few times. CDR3 residues: CASSHGVGETQYF. CDR3 DNA sequence: TGCGCCAGCAGCCACGGGGTTGGGGAGACCCAGTACTTC. This chain links TRBV5-1 with TRBJ2-5, with D maybe TRBD2 (5 bases). This CDR3 is built from 13 residues. In germline, CDR1 is SGHRS, CDR2 YFSETQ. V was trimmed by 4 bases and J by 5 bases, leaving 12 bases between them.

J is TRBJ1-5 and V is TRBV18; weak D call: TRBD1 (6 bases). There are 15 residues in the CDR3. In germline, CDR1 is KGHSH, CDR2 LQKENI. V lost 5 bases and J 7 bases, leaving 18 bases between the germline ends. DNA of the CDR3: TGTGCCAGCTCAACATTGGGACATCATCGACAGCCCCAGCATTTT. It encodes CASSTLGHHRQPQHF.

The rearrangement links TRBV6-1 to TRBJ1-5; maybe TRBD1 (5 bases). This CDR3 spans 15 amino acids. The V and J ends lost 7 bases and 0 bases respectively, with 13 bases between them. Germline CDR1 reads MNHNS; CDR2 reads SASEGT. CDR3 region: CASTLGGYSNQPQHF. The CDR3 nucleotides read TGTGCCAGCACCCTCGGGGGGTATAGCAATCAGCCCCAGCATTTT.

This clonotype was seen at least ten times. V is TRBV7-8 and J is TRBJ1-1; a weak D match, TRBD1 (5 bases). The germline gives CDR1 SGHVS, CDR2 FQNEAQ. Deletions cut 3 bases from V and 0 bases from J, with 11 bases between. The CDR3 is 15 amino acids. CDR3: CASSFAPGLNTEAFF. DNA of the CDR3: TGTGCCAGCAGCTTTGCACCGGGACTGAACACTGAAGCTTTCTTT.

This clonotype was seen ten or more times. This chain joins TRBV20-1 and TRBJ1-5; maybe TRBD1 (5 bases). Per the germline V gene, CDR1 is DFQATT and CDR2 is SNEGSKA (reference sequence). This CDR3 spans 16 amino acids. Trimming cost V 2 bases and J 2 bases, with 16 bases left between them. The CDR3 DNA reads as TGCAGTGCTAGATCCGGGGGGACCGGACGCAATCAGCCCCAGCATTTT. Residues: CSARSGGTGRNQPQHF.

This clonotype occurred many times. J is TRBJ1-2 and V is TRBV7-3, with D perhaps matching TRBD1 (5 bases). CDR3 length: 14 residues. Trimming removed 8 bases from V and 6 bases from J, with 19 bases in between. Germline V gene data show CDR1 as SGHTA and CDR2 as FQGTGA. CDR3 sequence (DNA): TGTGCCAGCGCGGTGGGGGAAGGGTTAGATGGCTACACCTTC. It is translated as CASAVGEGLDGYTF.

This clonotype was counted ten times or more. The gene calls are TRBV4-1 and TRBJ1-3; 7 bases agree with TRBD1. With V trimmed by 1 base and J by 8 bases, 8 bases remained unmatched. Germline assignment: CDR1 MGHRA and CDR2 YSYEKL. The CDR3 runs 15 residues. CDR3 region: CASSQVEGGLHTIYF. Written as DNA, the CDR3 is TGCGCCAGCAGCCAAGTCGAAGGGGGCCTACACACCATATATTTT.

The chain links TRBV7-9 to TRBJ1-1, with TRBD1 as a possible D gene (5 bases). Between the trimmed V and J ends, which lost 11 bases and 4 bases, there was a span of 17 bases. CDR3 size: 13 residues. In germline, CDR1 is SEHNR, CDR2 FQNEAQ (reference sequence). The CDR3 is CAWSHGASTEAFF. The CDR3 coding sequence is TGTGCCTGGAGTCACGGGGCTAGCACTGAAGCTTTCTTT.

This clonotype was seen many times. J is TRBJ2-7 and V is TRBV5-1; 8 bases are a match to TRBD2. Germline trimming cut 0 bases from V and 2 bases from J; bases unmatched to any gene: 7. Germline assignment: CDR1 SGHRS and CDR2 YFSETQ. CDR3 length: 16 amino acids. The CDR3 DNA reads as TGCGCCAGCAGCTTGGTTCGGCGGGGGGAAACCTACGAGCAGTACTTC. The encoded protein is CASSLVRRGETYEQYF.

This clonotype occurred many times. The V call is TRBV6-1, the J call TRBJ1-2; D is uncertain. The germline V gene encodes CDR1 MNHNS and CDR2 SASEGT. CDR3 size: 14 residues. V lost 5 bases, J lost 7 bases, and 17 bases lay in between. The chain's CDR3 is CASSPYPTIRGYTF. The DNA of the CDR3 is TGTGCCAGCAGTCCATACCCCACGATCCGTGGCTACACCTTC.

This clonotype was found many times. This chain uses TRBV10-1 with TRBJ1-1, with TRBD1 as a possible D gene (6 bases). This CDR3 region has 15 residues. Germline CDR1 and CDR2: WNHNN and SYGVQD (reference sequence). V was trimmed by 6 bases and J by 4 bases, leaving 18 bases between them. CDR3 DNA sequence: TGCGCCAGCAGCCCCGGGCTAGGGGGAGGCACTGAAGCTTTCTTT. Protein product: CASSPGLGGGTEAFF.

This clonotype appeared many times. V usage is TRBV29-1 and J usage is TRBJ2-5, with D tentatively TRBD1 (5 bases). CDR3 length: 13 amino acids. Germline lookup yields CDR1 SQVTM and CDR2 ANQGSEA. V was shortened by 2 bases and J by 4 bases, with 11 bases between the two germline ends. CDR3 sequence: CSVELHQGETQYF. The CDR3 coding sequence is TGCAGCGTTGAACTTCATCAGGGAGAGACCCAGTACTTC.